The text below deals with one T cell receptor (beta chain). The specificity of this receptor is unknown. Qualities for individual bases were not recorded, and no much larger clone is one base off. CDR1 and CDR2, looked up from the germline V gene, are SGHTA and FQGNSA. Including cysteine and phenylalanine, the CDR3 has 15 amino acids. Just the 45-base CDR3 DNA is kept, in frame starting at base 1. V sheds 0 bases and J sheds 4 bases, leaving 12 bases between their ends. This specimen comes from a study of cytomegalovirus exposure and HLA in healthy donors (TCRdb year 2017). About the study as a whole: An earlier analysis of several hundred of the donors reported approximately 270 Gb of sequence data and 100 million to 130 million unique TCR beta sequences from some 180 million T cells. An early release that covered about 600 HLA-typed donors contained approximately 320 gigabases of sequencing data and around 80 million unique TCR sequences. Of the 398 genotyped donors, over 80% were placed in the genetic ancestry cluster associated with self-reported Caucasian donors. The study aimed to test whether cataloging public T cell receptors could reveal signatures of past pathogen exposure. The T cell repertoires of around 730 subjects were profiled by immunosequencing and related to cytomegalovirus serostatus. A separate validation cohort of 100 to 150 different subjects was used in addition to the roughly 700-subject first cohort. To predict cytomegalovirus infection status, the study brought together high-throughput TCR immunosequencing, statistical association of individual TCRs with disease status, and machine learning. In a later analysis, previously published TCR beta repertoires from some 640 donors were re-analyzed and high-resolution HLA genotyping was added so that TCR occurrence patterns could be studied. Rather than drawing on any new phenotypic data, the later analysis identified candidate immune exposures from TCR beta sequences and the way those sequences occurred across donors. In an earlier analysis of 500 to 650 of the donors, high-throughput TCR beta sequencing was used to judge whether each TCR beta V gene segment behaved as functional or pseudogenic. Alongside the repertoire data, information on donor age, sex, ethnicity and CMV serostatus was compiled. Genome-wide SNP genotypes for about 65% of the roughly 670 donors were used in a later genetic analysis, which treated that subset as a discovery cohort. Every repertoire in the discovery cohort had been generated on one and the same sequencing platform. Both class I and class II loci were covered by HLA typing, at four-digit resolution. Typing coverage differed by locus: A, B, C, DRB1 and DQB1 were typed in about 629-640 donors, DQA1 in 522, DPA1 in some 570, and DPB1 in just under 480. Because of strong linkage in the cohort, five DR-DQ haplotypes were treated as single units for association and clustering. Among a few hundred genotyped donors of the cohort, an average of roughly 240,000 unique TCR beta nucleotide sequences were sequenced per donor, roughly a sixth of them non-productive.

In total, just over 650 healthy bone marrow donors made up the cohort. All cohort members were sampled while nominally healthy, although unrecorded immune exposures were likely present. The donor tested CMV seropositive and was one of the 289 seropositive cohort members. Each donor provided a peripheral blood sample, and peripheral blood mononuclear cells were used for TCR beta sequencing. The Qiagen DNeasy Blood Extraction Kit was used to extract genomic DNA from the blood cell samples. Library preparation was by the immunoSEQ multiplex PCR assay. For the multiplex PCR, a mixture combining 60 forward primers for TCR Vbeta segments and 13 reverse primers for TCR Jbeta segments was used. A multiplex PCR assay on genomic DNA amplified the CDR3 region of rearranged TCR beta genes. Amplified TCR beta libraries were sequenced as 87-base-pair reads on the Illumina HiSeq System. In the source study's methods: A later analysis tallied 75 million to 95 million unique TCR beta chains across the 700 or so repertoires, and approximately 9.9 million of those chains were shared by two or more donors. A nearest-neighbor algorithm error-corrected the raw reads and collapsed the reads into unique sequences, merging closely related sequences to remove PCR and sequencing errors. To assign V, D and J gene segments, CDR3 sequences were aligned to IMGT reference sequences. Each retained sequence needed at least a six-nucleotide match to both a V gene segment and a J gene segment. A rearrangement counted as productive if the CDR3 had no stop codons and remained in frame with V and J, and every other rearrangement counted as non-productive. CDR3 was defined according to IMGT convention as the region running from the second conserved V-encoded cysteine to the conserved J-encoded phenylalanine. The earlier analysis of roughly 590 of the donors excluded sequences that lacked an unambiguous match to a single V gene segment. An earlier analysis of a few hundred of the donors called V segments functional above 56.7% productive rearrangements and segregating when the between-donor standard deviation exceeded 5%. A statistical classification framework was built for diagnosing cytomegalovirus status from the catalog of TCR beta chain sequences. In a later analysis, V and J genes were assigned by comparing TCR nucleotide sequences against IMGT/GENE-DB human TR gene sequences. In a later analysis, CDR3 sequences and most-parsimonious VDJ recombination scenarios were assigned using the TCRdist pipeline. In a later analysis, every TCR beta chain was defined by the combination of its CDR3 amino acid sequence and its V-gene family, and reads without a unique V-gene family were dropped. In a later analysis, around 650 highly shared, low-generation-probability nucleotide sequences were removed to address suspected cross-contamination and a sequencing artifact. In a later analysis, a clonal expansion index was calculated for each public chain from normalized within-repertoire ranks of inferred template counts. Generation probabilities in a later analysis came from a VDJ recombination model fitted to out-of-frame rearrangements, and those results were checked against IGoR. A later analysis scored TCR-TCR, TCR-HLA and TCR-CMV co-occurrence with hypergeometric tests, applying a repertoire-size bias correction to TCR pairs. A later analysis estimated false discovery rates by permuting HLA or CMV assignments 20 times. In a later analysis, co-occurring TCRs were grouped using DBSCAN, and TCRdist sequence similarity was added for clustering within HLA-allele-positive subsets. For co-occurrence clustering, repertoires with fewer than 30,000 or more than 120,000 public chains were excluded, along with about five repertoires with anomalous nucleotide sharing. In its TCRdb copy, this immuneACCESS table keeps in-frame sequences only and misses some clones. Where compared with another copy, unresolved V genes explain less than half of these, and the others have no known cause. Clonal size and the V and J genes are those of that table, whereas D and trimming came from the DNA. The table for this sample lists about 130,000 clones; 83% of them were counted only once. The ten top clones hold about 20% of the sample.

Points the paper makes about the study in general: Linkage disequilibrium might explain the correlated functional status among segregating V segments, but an unknown experimental factor could not be excluded. In both the original and validation cohorts, the classifier was reported to diagnose cytomegalovirus status with high specificity and sensitivity. Most TCR sequences were observed very rarely across donors, whereas some public TCRs were present in many individuals. Three of the identified cytomegalovirus-associated TCR beta chains were confirmed in vitro to be specific for cytomegalovirus antigens. Only TCR beta chains were sequenced in this cohort, and the absence of alpha or paired-chain data limited detectable features. When HLA alleles, especially DR and DQ, strongly co-occurred, attributing TCR associations to individual alleles was difficult. A cluster of highly shared sequence variants was judged likely to be a technical artifact of the sequencing pipeline. In a later analysis, the rate of TCR association differed among HLA loci, with DRB1 alleles having the most associated TCRs and HLA-C alleles having the fewest. V-gene and J-gene trimming of TCR beta chains was associated with a missense DCLRE1C variant in a later genetic analysis, and the association was replicated in an independent cohort. CMV serostatus was the only immune exposure information available for the cohort. In a later analysis, HLA-associated TCR beta chains showed more clonal expansion and lower generation probabilities than non-associated chains that were equally common. The earlier analysis of some 540 of the donors excluded some 16 rarely observed V segments, including chromosome 9 orphons, because counts were too low. Sequencing depth was assumed to be roughly uniform across donors in the presence/absence analyses, though that assumption may not hold. Broadly in line with IMGT annotations, most TCR beta V segments showed up in productive rearrangements about 87% or about 30% of the time in an earlier analysis of 450 to 750 of the donors. Because the 87-base-pair reads could not distinguish some IMGT-functional V segments, including TRBV6-2 and TRBV6-3, those segments were excluded. According to a later analysis, parvovirus B19, influenza, CMV and Epstein-Barr virus appeared linked to several top co-occurrence clusters. Because HLA typing was missing for some donors at each locus, association tests included only the typed subset. In a later genetic analysis, fewer N-insertions in productive TCRs were reported among donors in an Asian-associated ancestry cluster than the roughly 710-donor mean. It was suggested by the authors that the approach could potentially be generalized to other disease states and immunological phenotypes. A further reported finding was that TCR beta sequences accurately predicted the HLA-A and HLA-B alleles for most subjects in the first cohort. Most CMV-associated TCR beta chains appeared to be HLA-restricted in a later analysis, and the HLA associations seemed to be driven largely by CMV exposure. Specific HLA alleles were associated with 16,951 TCR beta sequences at a false discovery rate of 0.05 in a later analysis. In the study, around 150 TCR beta chains were listed as associated with cytomegalovirus.

This sequence uses TRBV7-2 and TRBJ1-2; the D gene lacks a confident call. The receptor comes from a man aged 18 to 29 in good health and CMV-seropositive. Material: PBMCs. The DNA sequence is TGTGCCAGCAGCTTAGCGCAGTCCATCCTCTATGGCTACACCTTC. Its coded protein is CASSLAQSILYGYTF.